Shown below are 21 T cell receptor beta chains from a single sample sequenced in a study of blood T cell repertoires in COVID-19. Sequenced by immunoSEQ multiplex PCR; TCRdb stores in-frame clones only, minus some. The sample contains 70,000 to 100,000 clones, approximately 88% of which appear only once. The sequenced sample was peripheral blood. These TCRs come from a woman aged 55-69 years with COVID-19, enrolled during active disease.

The chain couples TRBV6-2 or TRBV6-3 to TRBJ2-2; 8 positions match TRBD2. This CDR3 spans 18 amino acids. With V trimmed by 4 bases and J by 2 bases, 12 bases remained unmatched. Germline V gives CDR1 MNHEY, CDR2 SVGEGT. This CDR3 reads CASSSTLSGGLNTGELFF. CDR3 in DNA: TGTGCCAGCAGTTCCACTCTGAGCGGGGGCCTTAACACCGGGGAGCTGTTTTTT.

The gene calls are TRBV30 and TRBJ1-2, with D perhaps TRBD1 (5 bases). The CDR3 extends over 13 amino acids. From germline, CDR1 is GTSNPN and CDR2 SVGIG (reference sequence). V was pared by 3 bases and J by 3 bases, with 11 bases between. This CDR3 reads CAWSVGVDYGYTF. In DNA, the CDR3 is TGTGCCTGGAGCGTAGGGGTTGACTATGGCTACACCTTC.

This chain links TRBV7-9 with TRBJ2-7; TRBD1 matches at 9 bases. With V trimmed by 2 bases and J by 3 bases, 8 bases remained unmatched. CDR1 SEHNR and CDR2 FQNEAQ come from the germline V gene (reference sequence). This CDR3 comprises 16 residues. The chain's CDR3 is CASSLYTGGGYYEQYF. The CDR3 DNA follows: TGTGCCAGCAGCTTATATACAGGGGGCGGCTACTACGAGCAGTACTTC.

A few counts support this clone. The gene calls are TRBV7-2 and TRBJ2-5; TRBD2 might be the D (6 bases). From germline, CDR1 is SGHTA and CDR2 FQGNSA. V was shortened by 4 bases and J by 7 bases, with 16 bases between the two germline ends. The CDR3 contains 14 residues. The CDR3 sequence is CASSSDPGVGTQYF. In nucleotides, the CDR3 is TGTGCCAGCAGCTCGGACCCGGGGGTGGGGACCCAGTACTTC.

The chain combines TRBV2 with TRBJ1-2; D is uncertain. Germline V CDR1 and CDR2: SNHLY, FYNNEI. Trimming cost V 4 bases and J 12 bases, with 15 bases left between them. There are 12 residues in the CDR3. CDR3 sequence (DNA): TGTGCCAGCAGTGGAGGCCTGTTCGGCAACACCTTC. Protein sequence: CASSGGLFGNTF.

With regard to this clone: The junction shows a germline mismatch at one end, possibly a read error. CDR3 sequence: CASSLDRGSRELFF. In DNA, the CDR3 is TGTGCCAGCAGCCTAGACAGGGGCTCGCGGGAGCTGTTTTTT. The rearrangement joins TRBV11-2 to TRBJ2-2; the match to TRBD1 covers 8 bases. Germline loops: CDR1 SGHAT, CDR2 FQNNGV. The CDR3 is made up of 14 amino acids.

The chain couples TRBV3-1 (or the pseudogene TRBV3-2) to TRBJ1-5; D is uncertain. Germline V gene data show CDR1 as LGHDT and CDR2 as YNNKEL (reference sequence). V lost 2 bases, J lost 1 base, and 9 bases lay in between. The CDR3 spans 15 residues. The CDR3 nucleotides are TGTGCCAGCAGCCAAAACACATTGAGCAATCAGCCCCAGCATTTT. It yields the protein CASSQNTLSNQPQHF.

In this sample, this clone turned up a few times. V gene TRBV5-4 combines with J gene TRBJ1-5; D remains ambiguous. Trimming took 2 bases from V and 4 from J, leaving 10 bases between them. This CDR3 has 14 amino acids. Germline V gene data show CDR1 as SGHNT and CDR2 as YYREEE (reference sequence). The CDR3: CASSLYGNNQPQHF. In DNA, the CDR3 is TGTGCCAGCAGCTTATACGGTAATAATCAGCCCCAGCATTTT.

The gene calls are TRBV7-9 and TRBJ1-1; D ambiguous. Trimming took off 2 bases at V and 2 bases at J, with 12 bases between the two ends. The CDR3 length is 15 residues. Per the germline V gene, CDR1 is SEHNR and CDR2 is FQNEAQ (reference sequence). The CDR3 DNA sequence: TGTGCCAGCAGCTTAACCCAGCGGAAAAACACTGAAGCTTTCTTT. Translation gives CASSLTQRKNTEAFF.

The table lists this clone with a few counts. The J gene is TRBJ1-2, the V gene TRBV27; possible D gene TRBD1, 5 bases. The CDR3 runs to 14 residues. The V and J ends lost 7 bases and 3 bases respectively, with 15 bases between them. In germline, CDR1 is MNHEY, CDR2 SMNVEV (reference sequence). The CDR3 sequence: CASTPLGGDYGYTF. Here the CDR3 DNA reads TGTGCCAGCACCCCATTGGGGGGTGACTATGGCTACACCTTC.

This clone was seen a few times. This sequence joins TRBV11-2 and TRBJ2-1; 8 nucleotides agree with TRBD2. Germline CDR1 and CDR2: SGHAT and FQNNGV. The CDR3 is made up of 13 amino acids. Unmatched junction bases numbered 0, after V lost 1 base and J lost 7 bases. The chain's CDR3 is CASSLGLANEQFF. CDR3 nucleotide sequence: TGTGCCAGCAGCTTAGGACTAGCGAATGAGCAGTTCTTC.

The rearrangement uses TRBV2 and TRBJ2-3, with D possibly being TRBD2 (5 bases). Trimming took off 3 bases at V and 0 bases at J, with 16 bases between the two ends. Germline V gene data show CDR1 as SNHLY and CDR2 as FYNNEI. The CDR3 is 17 residues long. The CDR3: CASSDRLMRESTDTQYF. Written as DNA, the CDR3 is TGTGCCAGCAGTGATCGGTTAATGAGGGAGAGCACAGATACGCAGTATTTT.

The chain uses TRBV18 and TRBJ1-5; no reliable D call. This CDR3 is 13 amino acids long. Between the trimmed V and J ends, which lost 6 bases and 4 bases, there was a span of 10 bases. Germline CDR1 and CDR2: KGHSH and LQKENI. The CDR3 DNA reads as TGTGCCAGCTCCCCCGGGAGGAATCAGCCCCAGCATTTT. Translation: CASSPGRNQPQHF.

This chain connects TRBV7-2 to TRBJ2-2, with D maybe TRBD2 (6 bases). Looked up from germline, CDR1 is SGHTA and CDR2 is FQGNSA. Deletions cut 4 bases from V and 10 bases from J, with 13 bases between. CDR3 length: 13 residues. Here the CDR3 reads CASSSGLFEELFF. The CDR3 coding sequence is TGTGCCAGCAGCTCGGGACTGTTCGAGGAGCTGTTTTTT.

The chain combines TRBV15 with TRBJ1-5; perhaps TRBD1 as D (6 bases). The CDR3 loop spans 16 amino acids. V was trimmed by 4 bases and J by 1 base, leaving 14 bases between them. Looked up from germline, CDR1 is LNHNV and CDR2 is YYDKDF (reference sequence). CDR3 in DNA: TGTGCCACCAGCAAAACAGGGCTGGGAAGCAATCAGCCCCAGCATTTT. This translates into CATSKTGLGSNQPQHF. Filled out from reference TRBV15 and TRBJ1-5, the complete variable domain reads DAMVIQNPRYQVTQFGKPVTLSCSQTLNHNVMYWYQQKSSQAPKLLFHYYDKDFNNEADTPDNFQSRRPNTSFCFLDIRSPGLGDTAMYLCATSKTGLGSNQPQHFGDGTRLSIL.

The chain's CDR3 is CASSPLDAGTGLSGANVLTF. The CDR3, as DNA: TGTGCCAGCTCCCCTCTAGACGCCGGGACAGGGTTGTCTGGGGCCAACGTCCTGACTTTC. V is TRBV18 and J is TRBJ2-6, with 9 bases aligning to TRBD1. The CDR3 is 20 amino acids. CDR1 and CDR2 (germline): KGHSH, LQKENI. Germline trimming cut 6 bases from V and 1 base from J; bases unmatched to any gene: 16.

V and J are TRBV5-1 and TRBJ1-4, with D uncertain. V was clipped by 5 bases and J by 8 bases, with 13 bases between them. Germline lookup yields CDR1 SGHRS and CDR2 YFSETQ. CDR3 length: 13 amino acids. The CDR3 bases are TGCGCCAGCAGGTACGGACGGGGAGAAAAACTGTTTTTT. Translation: CASRYGRGEKLFF.

V is TRBV12-3 or TRBV12-4 and J is TRBJ1-3; D not certain. This CDR3 is built from 13 residues. V gave up 6 bases and J gave up 4 bases, with 10 bases separating them. CDR3 sequence: CASSLTSGNTIYF. The CDR3 DNA sequence: TGTGCCAGCAGCCTCACATCGGGAAACACCATATATTTT.

The J gene is TRBJ1-2, the V gene TRBV30, with TRBD1 matching 10 bases. J gave up 3 bases and V 4 bases, and 8 bases lay outside the gene matches. Germline CDR1 is GTSNPN and CDR2 is SVGIG (reference sequence). The CDR3 is made up of 15 amino acids. CDR3 nucleotide sequence: TGTGCCTGGACGAACCCGGGACAGGGGTACTATGGCTACACCTTC. Translation: CAWTNPGQGYYGYTF.

The V call is TRBV4-3, the J call TRBJ1-1; D not certain. Germline CDR1 LGHNA, CDR2 YSLEER. The CDR3 spans 14 residues. Trimming took off 1 base at V and 5 bases at J, with 11 bases between the two ends. This CDR3 reads CASSQGAGWTEAFF. CDR3 bases: TGCGCCAGCAGCCAAGGTGCGGGGTGGACTGAAGCTTTCTTT.

The chain carries TRBV6-5 and TRBJ1-3, with unresolved D. The CDR3 covers 12 residues. Germline-derived CDR1 and CDR2 are MNHEY and SVGAGI. V was shortened by 8 bases and J by 3 bases, with 8 bases between the two germline ends. The CDR3 sequence: CASASLGNTIYF. CDR3 nucleotides: TGTGCCAGCGCGTCACTTGGAAACACCATATATTTT.